Listed below are T cell receptor beta chains from one sample, sequenced in a study of PD-L1 blockade in urothelial cancer. The data were produced by immunoSEQ multiplex PCR, yet TCRdb's version contains in-frame clones alone and is incomplete. The repertoire includes roughly 40,000 clones, 81% of them detected once, and 2.7% sits in the top ten. Sequenced material: PBMCs, taken around atezolizumab (anti-PD-L1) treatment. These receptors all stem from a man aged 70 or older with urothelial cancer. The CDR3 runs from the conserved cysteine through the conserved F or W. Fields, in order: D gene, J gene, V gene, clone size, CDR3 DNA, CDR3 protein. The D gene is left open where the match is weak. A row's size may be missing; if present it is once, few, many or a size class.

d_gene: .
j_gene: TRBJ1-1
v_gene: TRBV29-1
abundance: .
CDR3nt: TGCAGCGTTAGACCTTCGGCCGGCGGGCGCACTGAAGCTTTCTTT
CDR3aa: CSVRPSAGGRTEAFF

d_gene: .
j_gene: TRBJ2-3
v_gene: TRBV5-6
abundance: .
CDR3nt: TGTGCCAGCAGCTTAGTTCTAGCAGCTAGCACAGATACGCAGTATTTT
CDR3aa: CASSLVLAASTDTQYF

d_gene: TRBD1
j_gene: TRBJ2-5
v_gene: TRBV2
abundance: .
CDR3nt: TGTGCCAGCAGTGTACAGGGGATGTACCAAGAGACCCAGTACTTC
CDR3aa: CASSVQGMYQETQYF

d_gene: TRBD1
j_gene: TRBJ1-1
v_gene: TRBV6-1
abundance: .
CDR3nt: TGTGCCAGCAGTCCCGGGACAGGCGGTGAAGCTTTCTTT
CDR3aa: CASSPGTGGEAFF

d_gene: TRBD2
j_gene: TRBJ2-7
v_gene: TRBV23-1
abundance: .
CDR3nt: TGCGCCAGCAGTCAATCCGAGGGAGGTAGCGGGTATTGCTACGAGCAGTACTTC
CDR3aa: CASSQSEGGSGYCYEQYF

d_gene: TRBD1
j_gene: TRBJ1-5
v_gene: TRBV19
abundance: .
CDR3nt: TGTGCCAGTAGCACGGACAGGGGTGACAATCAGCCCCAGCATTTT
CDR3aa: CASSTDRGDNQPQHF

d_gene: TRBD2
j_gene: TRBJ2-1
v_gene: TRBV9
abundance: .
CDR3nt: TGTGCCAGCAGCGTAGGTACTAGCGGGAGTGGGCATGAGCAGTTCTTC
CDR3aa: CASSVGTSGSGHEQFF

d_gene: TRBD2
j_gene: TRBJ2-3
v_gene: TRBV13
abundance: .
CDR3nt: TGTGCCAGCAGCCTAGCGGGAGGGCCAGATACGCAGTATTTT
CDR3aa: CASSLAGGPDTQYF

d_gene: TRBD1
j_gene: TRBJ1-4
v_gene: TRBV19
abundance: .
CDR3nt: TGTGCCAGTAAGGGCGACAGGGGAGGTGAAAAACTGTTTTTT
CDR3aa: CASKGDRGGEKLFF

d_gene: .
j_gene: TRBJ2-2
v_gene: TRBV5-1
abundance: .
CDR3nt: TGCGCCAGCAGCTCGACTAACACGAACACCGGGGAGCTGTTTTTT
CDR3aa: CASSSTNTNTGELFF

d_gene: TRBD1
j_gene: TRBJ2-5
v_gene: TRBV9
abundance: .
CDR3nt: TGTGCCAGCAGCGCACAGGGGGCAGGGGAGACCCAGTACTTC
CDR3aa: CASSAQGAGETQYF

d_gene: .
j_gene: TRBJ2-7
v_gene: TRBV21-1
abundance: once
CDR3nt: TGTGCCAGCCCCCTAATGAGGGAGCAGTACTTC
CDR3aa: CASPLMREQYF

d_gene: TRBD2
j_gene: TRBJ2-3
v_gene: TRBV25-1
abundance: .
CDR3nt: TGTGCCAGCAGTGAACCTCTTAGCGGGAGGGCCGCAGATACGCAGTATTTT
CDR3aa: CASSEPLSGRAADTQYF

d_gene: TRBD1
j_gene: TRBJ2-1
v_gene: TRBV7-9
abundance: .
CDR3nt: TGTGCCAGCAGCGACAGGGGGCCCAATGAGCAGTTCTTC
CDR3aa: CASSDRGPNEQFF

d_gene: TRBD1
j_gene: TRBJ2-7
v_gene: TRBV5-8
abundance: .
CDR3nt: TGTGCCAGCAGCCTCCCGGGACAGGGGACCTACGAGCAGTACTTC
CDR3aa: CASSLPGQGTYEQYF

d_gene: .
j_gene: TRBJ2-3
v_gene: TRBV29-1
abundance: .
CDR3nt: TGCAGCGTTGCCCAGACAACTAGCACAGATACGCAGTATTTT
CDR3aa: CSVAQTTSTDTQYF

d_gene: TRBD1
j_gene: TRBJ1-5
v_gene: TRBV7-9
abundance: few
CDR3nt: TGTGCCAGCAGCTCCGTTACAGGGGGGGACAATCAGCCCCAGCATTTT
CDR3aa: CASSSVTGGDNQPQHF

d_gene: .
j_gene: TRBJ2-6
v_gene: TRBV2
abundance: .
CDR3nt: TGTGCCAGCGGACAGCGTAGGGTTTACTCTGGGGCCAACGTCCTGACTTTC
CDR3aa: CASGQRRVYSGANVLTF

d_gene: TRBD2
j_gene: TRBJ2-3
v_gene: TRBV10-2
abundance: few
CDR3nt: TGCGCCACCTCTAGCGGCCTACTCACAGATACGCAGTATTTT
CDR3aa: CATSSGLLTDTQYF

d_gene: .
j_gene: TRBJ2-7
v_gene: TRBV14
abundance: .
CDR3nt: TGTGCCAGCAGCCAAAGACAGAGATCCTACGAGCAGTACTTC
CDR3aa: CASSQRQRSYEQYF

d_gene: TRBD2
j_gene: TRBJ2-1
v_gene: TRBV19
abundance: .
CDR3nt: TGTGCCAGTCAAGATATAACAGGGGGGACTAGCGATCGCGGCGTTTTGTTCTTC
CDR3aa: CASQDITGGTSDRGVLFF

d_gene: .
j_gene: TRBJ2-1
v_gene: TRBV19
abundance: .
CDR3nt: TGTGCCAGTAGTATAGTCCCGGGTACCTACAATGAGCAGTTCTTC
CDR3aa: CASSIVPGTYNEQFF

d_gene: .
j_gene: TRBJ2-2
v_gene: TRBV4-2
abundance: few
CDR3nt: TGTGCCAGTCGGAGGGTTGGGGCCGGGGAGCTGTTTTTT
CDR3aa: CASRRVGAGELFF

d_gene: TRBD2
j_gene: TRBJ2-7
v_gene: TRBV6-5
abundance: .
CDR3nt: TGTGCCAGCAGTTACCGGAGCGGGAGCTACGAGCAGTACTTC
CDR3aa: CASSYRSGSYEQYF

d_gene: TRBD2
j_gene: TRBJ2-1
v_gene: TRBV14
abundance: .
CDR3nt: TGTGCCAGCAGTCCCACACTAGCGGGAGGGTACAATGAGCAGTTCTTC
CDR3aa: CASSPTLAGGYNEQFF

d_gene: .
j_gene: TRBJ2-4
v_gene: TRBV2
abundance: .
CDR3nt: TGTGCCAGCAGTGAAGATAGTCCCTCCGACAGGGCCAAAAACATTCAGTACTTC
CDR3aa: CASSEDSPSDRAKNIQYF

d_gene: .
j_gene: TRBJ2-7
v_gene: TRBV12-2
abundance: few
CDR3nt: TGTGCAAGTCGCTTAGAAGGGACTAGCGGGGACTACGAGCAGTACTTC
CDR3aa: CASRLEGTSGDYEQYF

d_gene: .
j_gene: TRBJ2-5
v_gene: TRBV2
abundance: once
CDR3nt: TGTGCCAGCAGCCTGGACAGTACCTCACAAGAGACCCAGTACTTC
CDR3aa: CASSLDSTSQETQYF

d_gene: TRBD2
j_gene: TRBJ2-1
v_gene: TRBV5-6
abundance: .
CDR3nt: TGTGCCAGCAGCCTACCCGGGACTAGTTTCCCCAATGAGCAGTTCTTC
CDR3aa: CASSLPGTSFPNEQFF

d_gene: TRBD1
j_gene: TRBJ2-1
v_gene: TRBV19
abundance: .
CDR3nt: TGTGCCAGTAGCAGTGGGGGGACAGGGTTTTACAATGAGCAGTTCTTC
CDR3aa: CASSSGGTGFYNEQFF

d_gene: .
j_gene: TRBJ2-5
v_gene: TRBV11-3
abundance: few
CDR3nt: TGTGCCAGCAGCCCTCGGAGAGGAGGGGGGGAAGAGACCCAGTACTTC
CDR3aa: CASSPRRGGGEETQYF

d_gene: .
j_gene: TRBJ1-5
v_gene: TRBV5-5
abundance: .
CDR3nt: TGTGCCAGCAGCTCAAGGGGACAGCCCCAGCATTTT
CDR3aa: CASSSRGQPQHF

d_gene: TRBD1
j_gene: TRBJ1-4
v_gene: TRBV10-3
abundance: .
CDR3nt: TGTGCCATCAGTGCTGGGGGACAGGGGCGCGGTGAAAAACTGTTTTTT
CDR3aa: CAISAGGQGRGEKLFF

d_gene: .
j_gene: TRBJ2-6
v_gene: TRBV27
abundance: .
CDR3nt: TGTGCCAGCAGCCATCTAGAAGGGGCTCGATCTGGGGCCAACGTCCTGACTTTC
CDR3aa: CASSHLEGARSGANVLTF

d_gene: TRBD1
j_gene: TRBJ2-7
v_gene: TRBV7-9
abundance: .
CDR3nt: TGTGCCAGCAGCCTACGGACAGGGGGGGTTTACGAGCAGTACTTC
CDR3aa: CASSLRTGGVYEQYF

d_gene: TRBD2
j_gene: TRBJ2-2
v_gene: TRBV4-3
abundance: once
CDR3nt: TGCGCCAGCAGCCAAGAAGGCCTAGCGGCGAACACCGGGGAGCTGTTTTTT
CDR3aa: CASSQEGLAANTGELFF

d_gene: .
j_gene: TRBJ1-1
v_gene: TRBV28
abundance: .
CDR3nt: TGTGCCAGCAGTACATCAGGTCCTGAAGCTTTCTTT
CDR3aa: CASSTSGPEAFF

d_gene: .
j_gene: TRBJ1-5
v_gene: TRBV6-4
abundance: .
CDR3nt: TGTGCCAGCAGGGCCCCGCGCGGCCATCAGCCCCAGCATTTT
CDR3aa: CASRAPRGHQPQHF

d_gene: TRBD1
j_gene: TRBJ2-1
v_gene: TRBV27
abundance: .
CDR3nt: TGTGCCAGCAGTTTATCCCGGGACAGGGGCTACAATGAGCAGTTCTTC
CDR3aa: CASSLSRDRGYNEQFF

d_gene: TRBD2
j_gene: TRBJ2-3
v_gene: TRBV4-1
abundance: .
CDR3nt: TGCGCCAGCAGCCAAGAAAAGCTAGCGGGATCCACAGATACGCAGTATTTT
CDR3aa: CASSQEKLAGSTDTQYF

d_gene: .
j_gene: TRBJ2-7
v_gene: TRBV6-1
abundance: .
CDR3nt: TGTGCCAGCAGTGTGGCACGGTCGGCCGGGGAGCAGTACTTC
CDR3aa: CASSVARSAGEQYF

d_gene: TRBD2
j_gene: TRBJ2-3
v_gene: TRBV7-2
abundance: once
CDR3nt: TGTGCCAGCAGCCTGCTAGCGGGAGAATCAGATACGCAGTATTTT
CDR3aa: CASSLLAGESDTQYF

d_gene: TRBD2
j_gene: TRBJ2-7
v_gene: TRBV6-6
abundance: .
CDR3nt: TGTGCCAGCAGGAGGACTAGCGGTACCTACGAGCAGTACTTC
CDR3aa: CASRRTSGTYEQYF

d_gene: TRBD2
j_gene: TRBJ2-1
v_gene: TRBV4-1
abundance: .
CDR3nt: TGCGCCAGCAGCCAACGGACTAGCGGAAACAATGAGCAGTTCTTC
CDR3aa: CASSQRTSGNNEQFF

d_gene: .
j_gene: TRBJ2-7
v_gene: TRBV28
abundance: .
CDR3nt: TGTGCCAGCGGTGTTGAGCTAGCACGGTACGAGCAGTACTTC
CDR3aa: CASGVELARYEQYF

d_gene: .
j_gene: TRBJ2-2
v_gene: TRBV5-1
abundance: .
CDR3nt: TGCGCCAGCAGCTTGACTAGCCCGAACACCGGGGAGCTGTTTTTT
CDR3aa: CASSLTSPNTGELFF

d_gene: TRBD2
j_gene: TRBJ2-7
v_gene: TRBV7-2
abundance: once
CDR3nt: TGTGCCAGCAGCCCAACTAGCGGGAGGGCCTCGGACGACGAGCAGTACTTC
CDR3aa: CASSPTSGRASDDEQYF

d_gene: .
j_gene: TRBJ2-3
v_gene: TRBV9
abundance: .
CDR3nt: TGTGCCAGCAGCGTAGCCGTTAGAGGCACAGATACGCAGTATTTT
CDR3aa: CASSVAVRGTDTQYF

d_gene: .
j_gene: TRBJ1-2
v_gene: TRBV7-9
abundance: .
CDR3nt: TGTGCCAGCAGCTTAGCGCGTACAGATGGCTACACCTTC
CDR3aa: CASSLARTDGYTF

d_gene: .
j_gene: TRBJ2-5
v_gene: TRBV7-2
abundance: .
CDR3nt: TGTGCCAGCAGCTTAGCGCCATGGGGCAGAGAGACCCAGTACTTC
CDR3aa: CASSLAPWGRETQYF

d_gene: TRBD1
j_gene: TRBJ1-2
v_gene: TRBV6-1
abundance: .
CDR3nt: TGTGCCAGCAGTGAAATTGGGACAGGGGGCGCATTCGGCTACACCTTC
CDR3aa: CASSEIGTGGAFGYTF

d_gene: .
j_gene: TRBJ1-1
v_gene: TRBV4-1
abundance: .
CDR3nt: TGCGCCAGCACCCGGGGGATGGACACTGAAGCTTTCTTT
CDR3aa: CASTRGMDTEAFF

d_gene: TRBD1
j_gene: TRBJ2-5
v_gene: TRBV25-1
abundance: .
CDR3nt: TGTGCCAACCTGGGACAGTTGCAAGAGACCCAGTACTTC
CDR3aa: CANLGQLQETQYF

d_gene: TRBD1
j_gene: TRBJ2-1
v_gene: TRBV18
abundance: .
CDR3nt: TGTGCCAGCTCACCAGGGCAGGGGGCCTACAATGAGCAGTTCTTC
CDR3aa: CASSPGQGAYNEQFF

d_gene: .
j_gene: TRBJ1-3
v_gene: TRBV21-1
abundance: .
CDR3nt: TGTGCCAGCAGCAAAGGGGCCCCGTGCTTCGGGAAAAGGATACGATCTGGAAACACCATATATTTT
CDR3aa: CASSKGAPCFGKRIRSGNTIYF

d_gene: .
j_gene: TRBJ1-4
v_gene: TRBV28
abundance: .
CDR3nt: TGTGCCAGCAGGCTCAGGGGAGTTGGTGAAAAACTGTTTTTT
CDR3aa: CASRLRGVGEKLFF

d_gene: TRBD1
j_gene: TRBJ1-2
v_gene: TRBV9
abundance: .
CDR3nt: TGTGCCAGCAGCCCCGGACAGGGGACCTATGGCTACACCTTC
CDR3aa: CASSPGQGTYGYTF

d_gene: TRBD2
j_gene: TRBJ2-7
v_gene: TRBV5-4
abundance: .
CDR3nt: TGTGCCAGCAGCTTGGGTAGCGGGGGCCTCTCCTACGAGCAGTACTTC
CDR3aa: CASSLGSGGLSYEQYF